Listed below are T cell receptor beta chains from one sample, sequenced in a study of cytomegalovirus exposure and HLA in healthy donors. TCRdb keeps only in-frame clones here, not all; method: immunoSEQ multiplex PCR. The table includes under 200,000 clones, about three quarters detected once. Sequenced input: PBMCs. The source of these receptors is a woman aged 40-49 years in good health and CMV-seronegative. The CDR3 runs from the conserved cysteine through the conserved F or W. Fields, in order: D gene, clone size, J gene, CDR3 length, V gene, CDR3 protein, CDR3 DNA. A D gene is named only where the DNA matches it firmly. For some rows the clone size is stated as once, few or many, or as a class when expanded; others skip it.

TRBD1 . TRBJ2-7 16 TRBV2 CASRGTGGPLNYEQYF TGTGCCAGCAGGGGGACAGGGGGCCCCCTAAATTACGAGCAGTACTTC
. . TRBJ1-1 13 TRBV19 CASKEGPNTEAFF TGTGCCAGTAAGGAGGGGCCGAACACTGAAGCTTTCTTT
TRBD1 . TRBJ1-6 16 TRBV4-1 CASSGIGGQWNSPLHF TGCGCCAGCAGCGGTATAGGGGGACAGTGGAATTCACCCCTCCACTTT
. . TRBJ1-1 13 TRBV2 CASKSQMNTEAFF TGTGCCAGCAAATCCCAAATGAACACTGAAGCTTTCTTT
. . TRBJ1-5 15 TRBV5-6 CASSDRRVGNQPQHF TGTGCCAGCAGCGATCGGCGGGTAGGAAATCAGCCCCAGCATTTT
. . TRBJ1-5 14 TRBV2 CASSGIRGWEPQHF TGTGCCAGCAGTGGTATCAGGGGTTGGGAGCCCCAGCATTTT
TRBD2 . TRBJ2-2 16 TRBV4-1 CASSLISGGHTGELFF TGCGCCAGCAGCCTGATTAGCGGGGGGCACACCGGGGAGCTGTTTTTT
. . TRBJ1-2 12 TRBV6-5 CASSYEGDGYTF TGTGCCAGCAGTTATGAGGGAGATGGCTACACCTTC
. . TRBJ1-1 14 TRBV6-1 CASTLGGGNTEAFF TGTGCCAGCACCCTAGGGGGTGGGAACACTGAAGCTTTCTTT
TRBD1 once TRBJ1-2 16 TRBV5-1 CASSLAGGLPNYGYTF TGCGCCAGCAGCTTGGCAGGGGGGCTGCCTAACTATGGCTACACCTTC
TRBD1 . TRBJ2-5 15 TRBV7-9 CASSQRQGVMETQYF TGTGCCAGCAGCCAAAGACAGGGGGTCATGGAGACCCAGTACTTC
. . TRBJ1-2 14 TRBV4-1 CASSQGRNSYGYTF TGCGCCAGCAGCCAAGGAAGGAACAGCTATGGCTACACCTTC
. . TRBJ2-7 18 TRBV7-6 CASSLESGGGVTTYEQYF TGTGCCAGCAGCTTAGAATCAGGAGGCGGGGTAACCACCTACGAGCAGTACTTC
. . TRBJ1-4 16 TRBV28 CASSLAGPGGAEKLFF TGTGCCAGCAGTTTAGCGGGGCCGGGGGGTGCTGAAAAACTGTTTTTT
TRBD2 . TRBJ2-7 16 TRBV11-2 CASSSRTSGAFYEQYF TGTGCCAGCAGCTCCCGGACTAGCGGGGCATTCTACGAGCAGTACTTC
. . TRBJ2-5 12 TRBV5-1 CASSLGAETQYF TGCGCCAGCAGCTTGGGAGCCGAGACCCAGTACTTC
. . TRBJ2-3 15 TRBV6-1 CASSERAGRADTQYF TGTGCCAGCAGTGAACGGGCGGGTCGGGCAGATACGCAGTATTTT
. . TRBJ1-4 17 TRBV11-2 CASSPKGRSATNEKLFF TGTGCCAGCAGCCCGAAGGGGAGGAGTGCAACTAATGAAAAACTGTTTTTT
. . TRBJ2-1 20 TRBV14 CASSQDLPRQGQPPYNEQFF TGTGCCAGCAGCCAAGACTTACCCCGGCAGGGGCAACCGCCCTACAATGAGCAGTTCTTC
. once TRBJ2-1 12 TRBV7-2 CASSLQFHEQFF TGTGCCAGCAGCCTCCAGTTCCATGAGCAGTTCTTC
. . TRBJ2-1 16 TRBV10-3 CAISEGDFRKNNEQFF TGTGCCATCAGTGAAGGGGACTTCCGAAAAAACAATGAGCAGTTCTTC
. once TRBJ1-2 12 TRBV2 CASSDRDYGYTF TGTGCCAGCAGTGACAGGGACTATGGCTACACCTTC
TRBD1 . TRBJ1-1 19 TRBV5-1 CASSSLGTGPYLGNTEAFF TGCGCCAGCAGCTCTTTGGGGACAGGACCCTATCTGGGGAACACTGAAGCTTTCTTT
TRBD1 . TRBJ1-6 15 TRBV6-5 CASSEPGQGQSPLHF TGTGCCAGCAGCGAACCGGGACAGGGACAATCACCCCTCCACTTT
. . TRBJ2-3 14 TRBV10-3 CAISESVSADTQYF TGTGCCATCAGTGAGTCGGTGTCAGCAGATACGCAGTATTTT
TRBD2 . TRBJ2-3 15 TRBV19 CASSYIAGGGDTQYF TGTGCCAGTAGTTACATAGCGGGGGGCGGAGATACGCAGTATTTT
TRBD1 . TRBJ2-2 20 TRBV5-1 CASSFRPEGAYGVNTGELFF TGCGCCAGCAGCTTCCGTCCCGAGGGGGCGTATGGGGTAAACACCGGGGAGCTGTTTTTT
. . TRBJ2-3 12 TRBV18 CASSTRPDTQYF TGTGCCAGCTCAACTAGACCAGATACGCAGTATTTT
TRBD2 . TRBJ2-3 18 TRBV7-2 CASSLGIEPGGPTDTQYF TGTGCCAGCAGCTTAGGAATCGAGCCGGGGGGTCCCACAGATACGCAGTATTTT
. . TRBJ1-2 13 TRBV19 CASSIPGPYGYTF TGTGCCAGTAGTATACCAGGTCCTTATGGCTACACCTTC
TRBD2 . TRBJ2-7 14 TRBV19 CASSTSGGAYEQYF TGTGCCAGTAGTACTAGCGGGGGGGCCTACGAGCAGTACTTC
. . TRBJ2-7 11 TRBV27 CASSNLYEQYF TGTGCCAGCAGTAATCTCTACGAGCAGTACTTC
TRBD1 . TRBJ2-4 14 TRBV5-1 CASSLGQGVDIQYF TGCGCCAGCAGCTTGGGACAGGGGGTGGACATTCAGTACTTC
. once TRBJ2-2 16 TRBV9 CASSDKSASGTGELFF TGTGCCAGCAGCGACAAATCAGCCTCAGGCACCGGGGAGCTGTTTTTT
TRBD1 . TRBJ1-1 15 TRBV11-2 CASSIKAGGSTEAFF TGTGCCAGCAGCATCAAAGCAGGGGGGAGCACTGAAGCTTTCTTT
. . TRBJ2-2 16 TRBV9 CASSARLGANTGELFF TGTGCCAGCAGCGCCCGGTTGGGCGCAAACACCGGGGAGCTGTTTTTT
TRBD1 few TRBJ1-3 11 TRBV7-9 CASAQGDTIYF TGTGCCAGCGCCCAGGGGGACACCATATATTTT
. . TRBJ1-6 13 TRBV7-9 CASTTPSGSPLHF TGTGCCAGCACCACTCCTTCCGGTTCACCCCTCCACTTT
. . TRBJ1-4 15 TRBV5-1 CASSPTGPTNEKLFF TGCGCCAGCAGCCCCACAGGGCCAACTAATGAAAAACTGTTTTTT
. . TRBJ1-2 12 TRBV5-1 CASRPEGKGYTF TGCGCCAGCAGACCTGAGGGAAAAGGCTACACCTTC
. . TRBJ1-6 19 TRBV5-4 CASSLVGSWVQGDNSPLHF TGTGCCAGCAGCTTGGTGGGATCGTGGGTTCAAGGGGATAATTCACCCCTCCACTTT
. . TRBJ2-1 12 TRBV21-1 CASSKAPNEQFF TGTGCCAGCAGCAAGGCCCCCAATGAGCAGTTCTTC
. . TRBJ2-4 13 TRBV19 CASSIVSRALPYF TGTGCCAGTAGTATAGTCTCCAGGGCTCTTCCCTACTTC